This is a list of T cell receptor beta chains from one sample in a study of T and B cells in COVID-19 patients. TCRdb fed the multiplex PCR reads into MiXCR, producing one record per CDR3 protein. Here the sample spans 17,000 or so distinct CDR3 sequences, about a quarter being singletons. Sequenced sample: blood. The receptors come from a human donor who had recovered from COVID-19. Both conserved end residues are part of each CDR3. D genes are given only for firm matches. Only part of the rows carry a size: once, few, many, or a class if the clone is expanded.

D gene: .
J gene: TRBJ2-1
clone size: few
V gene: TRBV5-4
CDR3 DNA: TGTGCCAGCAGCTTGCGTCCCGGTGAGCAGTTCTTC
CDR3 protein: CASSLRPGEQFF

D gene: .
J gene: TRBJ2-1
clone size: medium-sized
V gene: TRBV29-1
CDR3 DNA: TGCAGCGTCCCACCCCGGGAGTACAATGAGCAGTTCTTC
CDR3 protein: CSVPPREYNEQFF

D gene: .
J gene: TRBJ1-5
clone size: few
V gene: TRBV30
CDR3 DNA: TGTGCCTGGAGTACCAGGAATTATCAGCCCCAGCATTTT
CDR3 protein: CAWSTRNYQPQHF

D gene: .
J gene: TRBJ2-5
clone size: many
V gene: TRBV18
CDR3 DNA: TGTGCCAGCTCACCACCGATAGCAGGGGCGGACGAGACCCAGTACTTC
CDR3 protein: CASSPPIAGADETQYF

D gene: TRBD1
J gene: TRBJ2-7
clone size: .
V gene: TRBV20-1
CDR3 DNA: TGCAGTGCTAGGGGGACAGGGGGCGAGACGTCGAACGAGCAGTACTTC
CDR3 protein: CSARGTGGETSNEQYF

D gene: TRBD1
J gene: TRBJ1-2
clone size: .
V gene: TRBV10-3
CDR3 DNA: TGTGCCACCGCGCCTCGACAGGGGGTAAACTATGGCTACACCTTC
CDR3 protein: CATAPRQGVNYGYTF

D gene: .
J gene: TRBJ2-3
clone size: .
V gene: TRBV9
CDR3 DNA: TGTGCCAGCAGCTGGGACACCGATACGCAGTATTTT
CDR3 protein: CASSWDTDTQYF

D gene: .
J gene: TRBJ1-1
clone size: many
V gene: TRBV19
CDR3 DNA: TGTGCCAGTAGTATAAGTGGGGTGGTTCAGAACACTGAAGCTTTCTTT
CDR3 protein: CASSISGVVQNTEAFF

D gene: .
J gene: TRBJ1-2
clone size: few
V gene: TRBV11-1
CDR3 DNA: TGTGCCAGCAGCTTAGGGAGGGTCAGCTATGGCTACACCTTC
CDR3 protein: CASSLGRVSYGYTF

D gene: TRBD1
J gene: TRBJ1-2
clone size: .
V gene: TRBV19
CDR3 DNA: TGTGCCAGTAGGTTGGGACAGCTTAACTATGGCTACACCTTC
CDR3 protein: CASRLGQLNYGYTF

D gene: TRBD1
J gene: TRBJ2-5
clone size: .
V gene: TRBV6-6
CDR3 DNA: TGTGCCAGCAGTTATGGGACAGGGATCCAAGAGACCCAGTACTTC
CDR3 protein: CASSYGTGIQETQYF

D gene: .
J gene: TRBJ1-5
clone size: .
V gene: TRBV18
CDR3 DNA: TGTGCCAGCTCACCACTCAGTGAGAATCAGCCCCAGCATTTT
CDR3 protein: CASSPLSENQPQHF

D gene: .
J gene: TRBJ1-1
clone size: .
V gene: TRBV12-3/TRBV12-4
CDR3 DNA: TGTGCTAGCGCTGGGGACATCAACACTGAAGCTTTCTTT
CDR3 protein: CASAGDINTEAFF

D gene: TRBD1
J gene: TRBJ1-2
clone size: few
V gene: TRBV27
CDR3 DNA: TGTGCCAGCAGTTCCGCGACAGGGGGAGGCCCTAACTATGGCTACACCTTC
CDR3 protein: CASSSATGGGPNYGYTF

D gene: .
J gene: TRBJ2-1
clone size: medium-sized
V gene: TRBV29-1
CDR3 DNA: TGCAGCGTTTATAGGGGGGGGAGCTCCTACAATGAGCAGTTCTTC
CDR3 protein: CSVYRGGSSYNEQFF

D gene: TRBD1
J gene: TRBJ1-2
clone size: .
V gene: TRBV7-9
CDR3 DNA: TGTGCCAGCAGCTTAGATACAGGGGGCCTGAGCTACACCTTC
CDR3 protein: CASSLDTGGLSYTF

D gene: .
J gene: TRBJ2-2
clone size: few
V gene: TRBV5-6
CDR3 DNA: TGTGCCAGCAGCTTGTGGGGGCCCGCCACCGGGGAGCTGTTTTTT
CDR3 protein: CASSLWGPATGELFF

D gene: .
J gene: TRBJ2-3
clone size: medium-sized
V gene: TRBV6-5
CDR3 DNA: TGTGCCAGCAGCGACATCACCCCGGGCACAGATACGCAGTATTTT
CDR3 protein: CASSDITPGTDTQYF

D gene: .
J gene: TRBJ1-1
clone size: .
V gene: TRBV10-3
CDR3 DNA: TGTGCCATCAGTGAGTCCCCGGTAGCTGAAGCTTTCTTT
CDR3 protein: CAISESPVAEAFF

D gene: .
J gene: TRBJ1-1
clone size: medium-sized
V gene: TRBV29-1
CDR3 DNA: TGCAGCGCCGCGGACAGCTTTAACACTGAAGCTTTCTTT
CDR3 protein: CSAADSFNTEAFF

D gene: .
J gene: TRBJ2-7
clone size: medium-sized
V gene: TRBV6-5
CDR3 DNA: TGTGCCAGCAGTACGGTCCGGGGGGAGCAGTACTTC
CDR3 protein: CASSTVRGEQYF

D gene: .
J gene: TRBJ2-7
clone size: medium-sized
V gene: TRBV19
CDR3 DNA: TGTGCCAGTACCCCAGGGTGGGGGCGCGAGCAGTACTTC
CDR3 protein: CASTPGWGREQYF

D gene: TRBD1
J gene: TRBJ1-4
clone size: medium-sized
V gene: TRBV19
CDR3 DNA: TGTGCCAGTCGGGACAGGGTACGGGAAAAACTGTTTTTT
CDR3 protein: CASRDRVREKLFF

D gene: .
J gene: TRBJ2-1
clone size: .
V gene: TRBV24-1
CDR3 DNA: TGTGCCACCAGTGATCACAACGGCAGAGGTGAGCAGTTCTTC
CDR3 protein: CATSDHNGRGEQFF

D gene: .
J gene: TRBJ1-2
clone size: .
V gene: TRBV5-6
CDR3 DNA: TGTGCCAGCAGCCCCCTGGCGACGGGACCGGGAGGTTACTATGGCTACACCTTC
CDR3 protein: CASSPLATGPGGYYGYTF

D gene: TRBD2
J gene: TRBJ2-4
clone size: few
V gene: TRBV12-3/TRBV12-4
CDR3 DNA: TGTGCCAGCAGTTTGCCTAGCGGAAAAAACATTCAGTACTTC
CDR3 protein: CASSLPSGKNIQYF

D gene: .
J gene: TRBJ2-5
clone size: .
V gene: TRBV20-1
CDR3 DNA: TGCAGTGCTAGAGATGTGGGGGCGCCGGGTTTGGAGACCCAGTACTTC
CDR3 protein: CSARDVGAPGLETQYF

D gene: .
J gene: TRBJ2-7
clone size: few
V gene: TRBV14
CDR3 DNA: TGTGCCAGCAGCCCGGGCCGACCCTACGAGCAGTACTTC
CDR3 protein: CASSPGRPYEQYF

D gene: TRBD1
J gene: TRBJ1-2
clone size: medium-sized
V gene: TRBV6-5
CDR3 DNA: TGTGCCAGCAGTTACCACGGGACAGGGAGCGGCTACACCTTC
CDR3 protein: CASSYHGTGSGYTF

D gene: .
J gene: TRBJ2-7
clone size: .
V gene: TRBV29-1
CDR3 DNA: TGCAGCGTTGAGGGGCCCTACGAGCAGTACTTC
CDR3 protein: CSVEGPYEQYF

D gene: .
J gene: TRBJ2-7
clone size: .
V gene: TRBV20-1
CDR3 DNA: TGCAGTCACAACAGGGATCTGACCTACGAGCAGTACTTC
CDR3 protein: CSHNRDLTYEQYF

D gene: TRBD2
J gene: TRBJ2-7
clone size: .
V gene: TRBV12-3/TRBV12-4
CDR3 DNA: TGTGCCAGCAGTTTTTTAGCGGGAGGGCTCTCTTACGAGCAGTACTTC
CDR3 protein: CASSFLAGGLSYEQYF

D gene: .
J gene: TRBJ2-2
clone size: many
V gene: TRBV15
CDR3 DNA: TGTGCCACCCAACTTGGGTCCGGGGAGCTGTTTTTT
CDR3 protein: CATQLGSGELFF

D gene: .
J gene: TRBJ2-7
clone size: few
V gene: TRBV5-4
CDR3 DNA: TGTGCCAGCAGCGGTAGGAGGGCCTCAACCTTGAACGAGCAGTACTTC
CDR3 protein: CASSGRRASTLNEQYF

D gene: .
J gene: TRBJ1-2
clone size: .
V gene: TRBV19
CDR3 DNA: TGTGCCAGTCAAATATCAGGGGCCTTTCAGTATGGCTACACCTTC
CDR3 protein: CASQISGAFQYGYTF

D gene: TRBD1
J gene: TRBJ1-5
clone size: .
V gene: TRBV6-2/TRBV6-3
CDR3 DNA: TGTGCCAGCAGTTCCGTGACAGGGGTTAGCAATCAGCCCCAGCATTTT
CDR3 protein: CASSSVTGVSNQPQHF

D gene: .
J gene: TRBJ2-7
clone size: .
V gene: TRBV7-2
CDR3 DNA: TGTGCCAGCAGCTTGACAGGGAGGTACGAGCAGTACTTC
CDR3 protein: CASSLTGRYEQYF

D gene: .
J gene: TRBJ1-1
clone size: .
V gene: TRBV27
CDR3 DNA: .
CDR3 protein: CASSSSLNTEAFF

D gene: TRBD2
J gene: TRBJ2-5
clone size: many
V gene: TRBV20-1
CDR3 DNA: TGCAGTGCTAGAGGGACTAGCGGGGTGGAGACCCAGTACTTC
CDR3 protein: CSARGTSGVETQYF

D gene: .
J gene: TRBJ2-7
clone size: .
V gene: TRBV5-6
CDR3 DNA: TGTGCCAGCAGCTTGGACCAGGGAGGTCTCTTCTACGAGCAGTACTTC
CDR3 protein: CASSLDQGGLFYEQYF

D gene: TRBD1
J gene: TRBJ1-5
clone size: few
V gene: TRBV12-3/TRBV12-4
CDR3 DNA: TGTGCCAGCCGACAGGGCAGCAATCAGCCCCAGCATTTT
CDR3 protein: CASRQGSNQPQHF

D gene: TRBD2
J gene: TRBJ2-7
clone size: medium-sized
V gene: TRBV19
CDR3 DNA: TGTGCCAGTAGTATGCCGCTAGCGGCTACCTACGAGCAGTACTTC
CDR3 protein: CASSMPLAATYEQYF

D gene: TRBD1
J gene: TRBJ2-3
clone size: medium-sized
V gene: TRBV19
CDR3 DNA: TGTGCCAGTAGTGCGGGACAGGGAGGTACGCAGTATTTT
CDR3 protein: CASSAGQGGTQYF

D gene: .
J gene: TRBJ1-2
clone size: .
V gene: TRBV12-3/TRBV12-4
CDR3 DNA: TGTGCCAGCAGTTTAGGGCAGTACAGTGGCTACACCTTC
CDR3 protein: CASSLGQYSGYTF

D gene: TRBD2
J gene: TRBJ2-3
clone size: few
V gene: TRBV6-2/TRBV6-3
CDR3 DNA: TGTGCCAGTACCACCCCGGGAGGAAGCACAGATACGCAGTATTTT
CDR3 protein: CASTTPGGSTDTQYF